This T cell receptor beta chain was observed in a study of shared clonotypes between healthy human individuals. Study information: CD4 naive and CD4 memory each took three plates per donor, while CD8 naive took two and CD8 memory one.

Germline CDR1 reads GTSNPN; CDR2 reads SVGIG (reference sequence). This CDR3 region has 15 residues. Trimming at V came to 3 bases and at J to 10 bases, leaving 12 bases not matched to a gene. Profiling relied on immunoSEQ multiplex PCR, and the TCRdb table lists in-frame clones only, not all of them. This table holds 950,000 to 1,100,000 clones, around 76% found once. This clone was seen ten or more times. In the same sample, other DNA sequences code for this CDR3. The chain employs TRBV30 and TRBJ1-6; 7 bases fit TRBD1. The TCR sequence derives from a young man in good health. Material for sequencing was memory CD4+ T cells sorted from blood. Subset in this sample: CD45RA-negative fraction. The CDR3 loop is CAWSGDSVDWSPLHF. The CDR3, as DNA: TGTGCCTGGAGCGGGGACAGTGTGGACTGGTCACCCCTCCACTTT.